The text below deals with one TCR beta chain. The sample belongs to a study of T cell changes during pregnancy in multiple sclerosis. The protocol was immunoSEQ multiplex PCR, while the TCRdb copy is restricted to in-frame clones and leaves out a portion. The sample consists of tens of thousands of clones, around 93% of them appearing once. There are 14 residues in the CDR3. CDR1 and CDR2 from the germline V gene are LNHDA and SQIVND (reference sequence). V lost 9 bases to trimming and J lost 4 bases, with 17 bases between them. This chain links TRBV19 with TRBJ2-3; D is perhaps TRBD2 (6 bases). The source of this sequence is a female donor with multiple sclerosis, enrolled in a pregnancy study. The sample consisted of CD4+ T cells from peripheral blood mononuclear cells, taken in the third trimester of pregnancy. The CDR3 here is CASGSMWSADTQYF. DNA of the CDR3: TGTGCCAGCGGGAGTATGTGGTCGGCAGATACGCAGTATTTT.